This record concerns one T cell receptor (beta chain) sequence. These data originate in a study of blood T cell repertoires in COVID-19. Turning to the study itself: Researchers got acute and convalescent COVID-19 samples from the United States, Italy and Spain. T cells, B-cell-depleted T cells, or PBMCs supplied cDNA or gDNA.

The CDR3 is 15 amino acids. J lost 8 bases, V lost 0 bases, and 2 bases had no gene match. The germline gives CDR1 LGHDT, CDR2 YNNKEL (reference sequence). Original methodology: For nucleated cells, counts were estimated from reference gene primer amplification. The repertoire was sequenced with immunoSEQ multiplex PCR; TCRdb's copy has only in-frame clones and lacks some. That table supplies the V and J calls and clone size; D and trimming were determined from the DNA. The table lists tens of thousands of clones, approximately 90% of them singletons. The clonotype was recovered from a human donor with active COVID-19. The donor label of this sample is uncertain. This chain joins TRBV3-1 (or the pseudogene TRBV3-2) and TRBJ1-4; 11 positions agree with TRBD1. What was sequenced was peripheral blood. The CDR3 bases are TGTGCCAGCAGCCAAGATGGGACAGGGGGGGAAAAACTGTTTTTT. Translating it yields CASSQDGTGGEKLFF.